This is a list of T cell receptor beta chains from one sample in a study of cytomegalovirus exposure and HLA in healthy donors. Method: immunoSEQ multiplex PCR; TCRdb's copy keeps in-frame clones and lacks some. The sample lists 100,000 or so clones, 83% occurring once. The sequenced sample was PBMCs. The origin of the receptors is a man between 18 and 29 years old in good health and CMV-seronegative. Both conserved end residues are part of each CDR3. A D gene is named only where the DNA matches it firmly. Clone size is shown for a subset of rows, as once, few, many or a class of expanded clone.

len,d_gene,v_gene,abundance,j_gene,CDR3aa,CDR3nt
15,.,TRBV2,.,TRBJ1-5,CASTKSGVGNQPQHF,TGTGCCAGCACCAAATCGGGGGTCGGGAATCAGCCCCAGCATTTT
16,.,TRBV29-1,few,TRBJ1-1,CSVGTRADSGGTEAFF,TGCAGCGTTGGTACGAGGGCGGACAGTGGGGGCACTGAAGCTTTCTTT
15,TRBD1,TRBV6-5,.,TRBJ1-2,CASSYRTGVLYGYTF,TGTGCCAGCAGTTACCGGACAGGGGTCCTCTATGGCTACACCTTC
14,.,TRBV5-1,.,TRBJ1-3,CASSLAGSGNTIYF,TGCGCCAGCAGCTTGGCCGGTAGTGGAAACACCATATATTTT
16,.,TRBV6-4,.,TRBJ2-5,CASPTGGDTLQETQYF,TGTGCCAGCCCTACCGGGGGTGACACCCTACAAGAGACCCAGTACTTC
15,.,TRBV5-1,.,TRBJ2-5,CASSLSTAYQETQYF,TGCGCCAGCAGCTTATCGACAGCGTACCAAGAGACCCAGTACTTC
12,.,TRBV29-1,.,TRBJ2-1,CSVTYHDNGQFF,TGCAGCGTTACCTACCACGACAATGGGCAGTTCTTC
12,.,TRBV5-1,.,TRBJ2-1,CASIGGGDEQFF,TGCGCCAGCATTGGAGGGGGGGATGAGCAGTTCTTC
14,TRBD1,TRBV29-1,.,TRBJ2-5,CSAPGQGKQETQYF,TGCAGCGCCCCGGGACAGGGAAAACAAGAGACCCAGTACTTC
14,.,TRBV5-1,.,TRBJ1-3,CASSGDSSGNTIYF,TGCGCCAGCAGCGGAGATAGCTCTGGAAACACCATATATTTT
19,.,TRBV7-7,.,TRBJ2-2,CASSYVRDSEKLNTGELFF,TGTGCTAGCAGTTACGTCCGGGACTCAGAGAAGCTGAACACCGGGGAGCTGTTTTTT
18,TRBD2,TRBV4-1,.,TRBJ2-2,CASSQGTSGSPNTGELFF,TGCGCCAGCAGCCAAGGAACTAGCGGGAGCCCGAACACCGGGGAGCTGTTTTTT
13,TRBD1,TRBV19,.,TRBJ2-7,CASSRDRGYEQYF,TGTGCCAGTAGTCGGGACAGGGGCTACGAGCAGTACTTC
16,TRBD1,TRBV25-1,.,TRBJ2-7,CASSDGGTGLSYEQYF,TGTGCCAGCAGTGACGGAGGGACAGGGCTCTCCTACGAGCAGTACTTC
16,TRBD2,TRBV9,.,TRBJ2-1,CASSVERSGFNNEQFF,TGTGCCAGCAGCGTAGAACGTAGCGGGTTCAACAATGAGCAGTTCTTC
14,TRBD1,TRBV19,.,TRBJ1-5,CASLDRGGNQPQHF,TGTGCCAGTTTGGACAGGGGGGGCAATCAGCCCCAGCATTTT
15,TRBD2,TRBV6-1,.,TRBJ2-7,CASRWELAGAYEQYF,TGTGCCAGCCGATGGGAGCTAGCGGGGGCCTACGAGCAGTACTTC
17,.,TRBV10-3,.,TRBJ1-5,CAISESGGGGYNQPQHF,TGTGCCATCAGTGAGTCCGGCGGGGGAGGCTACAATCAGCCCCAGCATTTT